These T cell receptor beta chains were read from a single sample in a study of preoperative IRX-2 immunotherapy in early breast cancer. Repertoires were generated with immunoSEQ multiplex PCR, while TCRdb's copy carries only in-frame clones and drops some. The top ten clones hold roughly 2% of a sample with around 88,000 clones, 86% of them seen once. The sample consisted of tumor tissue, taken after IRX-2 immunotherapy. The receptors were sampled from a human donor with breast cancer. The CDR3 runs from the conserved cysteine through the conserved F or W. Each record gives: clone size, D gene, V gene, J gene, CDR3 protein, CDR3 DNA. A D gene is named only where the DNA matches it firmly. Clone size is stated in some rows and not others, as once, few, many or a class when expanded.

clone_size: -
d_call: -
v_call: TRBV5-1
j_call: TRBJ1-1
cdr3_aa: CASSLGSGPNTEAFF
cdr3_nt: TGCGCCAGCAGCTTGGGTTCAGGCCCGAACACTGAAGCTTTCTTT

clone_size: -
d_call: -
v_call: TRBV18
j_call: TRBJ1-2
cdr3_aa: CASSQQGEGYTF
cdr3_nt: TGTGCCAGCTCACAACAAGGGGAGGGCTACACCTTC

clone_size: -
d_call: -
v_call: TRBV6-7
j_call: TRBJ2-5
cdr3_aa: CASSERETQYF
cdr3_nt: TGTGCCAGCAGTGAAAGGGAGACCCAGTACTTC

clone_size: -
d_call: -
v_call: TRBV14
j_call: TRBJ2-4
cdr3_aa: CASSLGRGLLAKNIQYF
cdr3_nt: TGTGCCAGCAGCCTGGGTAGGGGCTTACTAGCCAAAAACATTCAGTACTTC

clone_size: -
d_call: TRBD2
v_call: TRBV5-1
j_call: TRBJ2-3
cdr3_aa: CASSTGTSGASTDTQYF
cdr3_nt: TGCGCCAGCAGCACCGGGACTAGCGGGGCTAGCACAGATACGCAGTATTTT

clone_size: -
d_call: TRBD2
v_call: TRBV5-1
j_call: TRBJ2-3
cdr3_aa: CASSSVLWEGSDTQYF
cdr3_nt: TGCGCCAGCAGCTCCGTATTGTGGGAGGGATCAGATACGCAGTATTTT

clone_size: -
d_call: -
v_call: TRBV30
j_call: TRBJ2-4
cdr3_aa: CAWSPRGTAKNIQYF
cdr3_nt: TGTGCCTGGAGTCCGAGGGGAACAGCCAAAAACATTCAGTACTTC

clone_size: -
d_call: TRBD1
v_call: TRBV11-3
j_call: TRBJ2-2
cdr3_aa: CASRRGQGAGELFF
cdr3_nt: TGTGCCAGCAGGAGGGGACAGGGGGCCGGGGAGCTGTTTTTT

clone_size: -
d_call: TRBD1
v_call: TRBV6-8
j_call: TRBJ1-5
cdr3_aa: CASSRTGGNQPQHF
cdr3_nt: TGTGCCAGCAGTCGGACAGGGGGAAATCAGCCCCAGCATTTT

clone_size: -
d_call: TRBD1
v_call: TRBV19
j_call: TRBJ1-6
cdr3_aa: CASSRDRGNSPLHF
cdr3_nt: TGTGCCAGTAGTAGGGACAGGGGAAATTCACCCCTCCACTTT

clone_size: -
d_call: -
v_call: TRBV5-1
j_call: TRBJ2-3
cdr3_aa: CASSPARGLADTQYF
cdr3_nt: TGCGCCAGCAGCCCCGCACGGGGCTTGGCAGATACGCAGTATTTT

clone_size: once
d_call: TRBD1
v_call: TRBV7-1
j_call: TRBJ1-4
cdr3_aa: CASSRGQGNEKLFF
cdr3_nt: TGTGCCAGCAGCCGGGGACAGGGGAATGAAAAACTGTTTTTT

clone_size: -
d_call: -
v_call: TRBV5-1
j_call: TRBJ2-3
cdr3_aa: CASSLTSQNTDTQYF
cdr3_nt: TGCGCCAGCAGCTTGACTAGCCAAAACACAGATACGCAGTATTTT

clone_size: many
d_call: -
v_call: TRBV5-1
j_call: TRBJ2-1
cdr3_aa: CASSPGTLNNEQFF
cdr3_nt: TGCGCCAGCAGCCCTGGGACTCTTAACAATGAGCAGTTCTTC

clone_size: -
d_call: TRBD2
v_call: TRBV6-8
j_call: TRBJ2-3
cdr3_aa: CASSYGGSGEADTQYF
cdr3_nt: TGTGCCAGCAGTTACGGTGGTAGCGGGGAAGCGGATACGCAGTATTTT

clone_size: -
d_call: -
v_call: TRBV5-1
j_call: TRBJ1-1
cdr3_aa: CASSFSVDMTEAFF
cdr3_nt: TGCGCCAGCAGCTTCTCGGTTGATATGACTGAAGCTTTCTTT

clone_size: -
d_call: -
v_call: TRBV28
j_call: TRBJ2-1
cdr3_aa: CASRQKHNEQFF
cdr3_nt: TGTGCCAGCAGGCAGAAGCACAATGAGCAGTTCTTC

clone_size: -
d_call: -
v_call: TRBV28
j_call: TRBJ1-1
cdr3_aa: CASRIGGSTEAFF
cdr3_nt: TGTGCCAGCAGGATAGGGGGGTCCACTGAAGCTTTCTTT

clone_size: -
d_call: TRBD2
v_call: TRBV28
j_call: TRBJ2-1
cdr3_aa: CASSLILAGYNEQFF
cdr3_nt: TGTGCCAGCAGTTTAATCTTAGCGGGGTACAATGAGCAGTTCTTC

clone_size: -
d_call: TRBD2
v_call: TRBV10-1
j_call: TRBJ2-3
cdr3_aa: CASSLMGGADTQYF
cdr3_nt: TGCGCCAGCAGCTTGATGGGGGGGGCAGATACGCAGTATTTT

clone_size: -
d_call: TRBD1
v_call: TRBV7-6
j_call: TRBJ2-1
cdr3_aa: CASSLLIQGSSYNEQFF
cdr3_nt: TGTGCCAGCAGCTTGCTGATACAGGGGAGCTCCTACAATGAGCAGTTCTTC

clone_size: -
d_call: -
v_call: TRBV18
j_call: TRBJ1-4
cdr3_aa: CASSMGSDEKLFF
cdr3_nt: TGTGCCAGCTCAATGGGGTCGGATGAAAAACTGTTTTTT

clone_size: once
d_call: -
v_call: TRBV19
j_call: TRBJ2-6
cdr3_aa: CASSIGRSSGANVLTF
cdr3_nt: TGTGCCAGTAGTATCGGCCGGTCCTCTGGGGCCAACGTCCTGACTTTC

clone_size: -
d_call: -
v_call: TRBV28
j_call: TRBJ1-1
cdr3_aa: CASSLGGIGPEAFF
cdr3_nt: TGTGCCAGCAGTTTGGGTGGCATCGGCCCTGAAGCTTTCTTT

clone_size: once
d_call: -
v_call: TRBV28
j_call: TRBJ2-7
cdr3_aa: CASSWTSGDEQYF
cdr3_nt: TGTGCCAGCAGTTGGACGTCGGGGGACGAGCAGTACTTC

clone_size: -
d_call: -
v_call: TRBV23-1
j_call: TRBJ2-7
cdr3_aa: CASSRPRGPYEQYF
cdr3_nt: TGCGCCAGCAGCCGCCCACGGGGGCCCTACGAGCAGTACTTC

clone_size: -
d_call: TRBD1
v_call: TRBV6-8
j_call: TRBJ2-7
cdr3_aa: CASSPALTGAGEQYF
cdr3_nt: TGTGCCAGCAGTCCAGCCCTGACAGGGGCGGGTGAGCAGTACTTC

clone_size: -
d_call: TRBD1
v_call: TRBV27
j_call: TRBJ1-4
cdr3_aa: CASSPGQGTALANEKLFF
cdr3_nt: TGTGCCAGCAGTCCGGGACAGGGAACAGCACTAGCTAATGAAAAACTGTTTTTT

clone_size: -
d_call: -
v_call: TRBV28
j_call: TRBJ2-3
cdr3_aa: CASSPGGWGDTQYF
cdr3_nt: TGTGCCAGCAGTCCTGGGGGATGGGGAGATACGCAGTATTTT

clone_size: -
d_call: -
v_call: TRBV29-1
j_call: TRBJ2-7
cdr3_aa: CSVGRWTDSREQYF
cdr3_nt: TGCAGCGTTGGAAGGTGGACAGACTCTAGGGAGCAGTACTTC

clone_size: -
d_call: TRBD1
v_call: TRBV11-3
j_call: TRBJ2-4
cdr3_aa: CASSLTTGDPKNIQYF
cdr3_nt: TGTGCCAGCAGCCTGACGACAGGGGATCCCAAAAACATTCAGTACTTC

clone_size: -
d_call: -
v_call: TRBV12-5
j_call: TRBJ1-1
cdr3_aa: CASGWGGQYAAFF
cdr3_nt: TGTGCTAGTGGTTGGGGGGGGCAGTACGCAGCTTTCTTT

clone_size: -
d_call: TRBD1
v_call: TRBV19
j_call: TRBJ1-1
cdr3_aa: CATRDRVNTEAFF
cdr3_nt: TGTGCCACCCGGGACAGGGTAAACACTGAAGCTTTCTTT

clone_size: -
d_call: -
v_call: TRBV10-2
j_call: TRBJ1-1
cdr3_aa: CASHRGGNEAFF
cdr3_nt: TGCGCCAGCCATAGGGGCGGGAATGAAGCTTTCTTT

clone_size: once
d_call: TRBD1
v_call: TRBV5-1
j_call: TRBJ2-7
cdr3_aa: CASSLVLGQGGEQYF
cdr3_nt: TGCGCCAGCAGCTTGGTGTTAGGACAGGGTGGTGAGCAGTACTTC

clone_size: -
d_call: -
v_call: TRBV5-1
j_call: TRBJ2-1
cdr3_aa: CASSLLPSANEQFF
cdr3_nt: TGCGCCAGCAGCTTGCTCCCGAGCGCCAATGAGCAGTTCTTC

clone_size: -
d_call: -
v_call: TRBV6-7
j_call: TRBJ2-1
cdr3_aa: CASSYWDSKGDEQFF
cdr3_nt: TGTGCCAGCAGTTACTGGGACTCTAAAGGGGATGAGCAGTTCTTC

clone_size: few
d_call: -
v_call: TRBV7-4
j_call: TRBJ2-1
cdr3_aa: CASSLGTYNEQFF
cdr3_nt: TGTGCCAGCAGCTTAGGCACATACAATGAGCAGTTCTTC

clone_size: -
d_call: -
v_call: TRBV19
j_call: TRBJ1-1
cdr3_aa: CASSPGAAEGAFF
cdr3_nt: TGTGCCAGTAGTCCAGGGGCCGCTGAGGGGGCTTTCTTT

clone_size: -
d_call: -
v_call: TRBV18
j_call: TRBJ2-3
cdr3_aa: CASSPWAGTDTQYF
cdr3_nt: TGTGCCAGCTCACCATGGGCGGGAACAGATACGCAGTATTTT

clone_size: -
d_call: -
v_call: TRBV14
j_call: TRBJ1-6
cdr3_aa: CASSQEGGSYNSPLHF
cdr3_nt: TGTGCCAGCAGCCAAGAGGGAGGCTCCTATAATTCACCCCTCCACTTT

clone_size: -
d_call: TRBD1
v_call: TRBV29-1
j_call: TRBJ2-7
cdr3_aa: CSVEPGQGAREQYF
cdr3_nt: TGCAGCGTTGAACCGGGACAGGGGGCTCGGGAGCAGTACTTC

clone_size: -
d_call: -
v_call: TRBV28
j_call: TRBJ1-2
cdr3_aa: CASRGGWGYGYTF
cdr3_nt: TGTGCCAGCAGGGGGGGATGGGGCTATGGCTACACCTTC

clone_size: -
d_call: -
v_call: TRBV25-1
j_call: TRBJ1-4
cdr3_aa: CASGQHKGGDEKLFF
cdr3_nt: TGTGCCAGCGGCCAACACAAAGGGGGTGATGAAAAACTGTTTTTT

clone_size: -
d_call: TRBD1
v_call: TRBV6-8
j_call: TRBJ2-1
cdr3_aa: CASSDSGGYNEQFF
cdr3_nt: TGTGCCAGCAGTGACTCAGGGGGTTACAATGAGCAGTTCTTC

clone_size: few
d_call: -
v_call: TRBV6-8
j_call: TRBJ2-2
cdr3_aa: CASTAGATGELFF
cdr3_nt: TGTGCCAGCACGGCAGGAGCCACCGGGGAGCTGTTTTTT

clone_size: -
d_call: -
v_call: TRBV6-8
j_call: TRBJ2-7
cdr3_aa: CASSHRWAANYEQYF
cdr3_nt: TGTGCCAGCAGCCACCGGTGGGCAGCTAACTACGAGCAGTACTTC

clone_size: few
d_call: -
v_call: TRBV11-3
j_call: TRBJ1-3
cdr3_aa: CASSFLRSSGNTIYF
cdr3_nt: TGTGCTAGCAGCTTCCTCAGGAGCTCTGGAAACACCATATATTTT

clone_size: -
d_call: -
v_call: TRBV19
j_call: TRBJ1-1
cdr3_aa: CASSLRGTNTEAFF
cdr3_nt: TGTGCCAGTAGTCTCCGAGGGACGAACACTGAAGCTTTCTTT

clone_size: -
d_call: TRBD1
v_call: TRBV28
j_call: TRBJ1-4
cdr3_aa: CASRTGINEKLFF
cdr3_nt: TGTGCCAGCCGGACAGGGATTAATGAAAAACTGTTTTTT

clone_size: -
d_call: -
v_call: TRBV10-1
j_call: TRBJ1-1
cdr3_aa: CASRQGKGTEAFF
cdr3_nt: TGCGCCAGCAGGCAGGGCAAGGGCACTGAAGCTTTCTTT

clone_size: -
d_call: -
v_call: TRBV5-1
j_call: TRBJ1-1
cdr3_aa: CASSPTQDKEDYTEAFF
cdr3_nt: TGCGCCAGCAGCCCAACACAGGACAAGGAGGACTACACTGAAGCTTTCTTT

clone_size: -
d_call: TRBD1
v_call: TRBV6-8
j_call: TRBJ1-4
cdr3_aa: CASSSQGGGKLFF
cdr3_nt: TGTGCCAGCAGTTCTCAGGGGGGAGGGAAACTGTTTTTT

clone_size: -
d_call: -
v_call: TRBV5-1
j_call: TRBJ2-7
cdr3_aa: CASSDQTASYEQYF
cdr3_nt: TGCGCCAGCAGCGACCAGACAGCTTCCTACGAGCAGTACTTC

clone_size: -
d_call: -
v_call: TRBV19
j_call: TRBJ2-7
cdr3_aa: CASRGGVNEQYF
cdr3_nt: TGTGCCAGTAGAGGGGGGGTCAACGAGCAGTACTTC

clone_size: -
d_call: -
v_call: TRBV6-8
j_call: TRBJ2-7
cdr3_aa: CASSKERDTFYEQYF
cdr3_nt: TGTGCCAGCAGTAAGGAGCGGGACACTTTCTACGAGCAGTACTTC

clone_size: -
d_call: -
v_call: TRBV5-1
j_call: TRBJ2-5
cdr3_aa: CASSSIPGPRETQYF
cdr3_nt: TGCGCCAGCAGCTCAATCCCAGGGCCACGGGAGACCCAGTACTTC

clone_size: few
d_call: -
v_call: TRBV19
j_call: TRBJ1-5
cdr3_aa: CASSIQGTKPQHF
cdr3_nt: TGTGCCAGTAGTATCCAGGGGACGAAGCCCCAGCATTTT

clone_size: -
d_call: -
v_call: TRBV19
j_call: TRBJ1-5
cdr3_aa: CASSTAGRGQPQHF
cdr3_nt: TGTGCCAGTAGCACAGCGGGCCGGGGTCAGCCCCAGCATTTT